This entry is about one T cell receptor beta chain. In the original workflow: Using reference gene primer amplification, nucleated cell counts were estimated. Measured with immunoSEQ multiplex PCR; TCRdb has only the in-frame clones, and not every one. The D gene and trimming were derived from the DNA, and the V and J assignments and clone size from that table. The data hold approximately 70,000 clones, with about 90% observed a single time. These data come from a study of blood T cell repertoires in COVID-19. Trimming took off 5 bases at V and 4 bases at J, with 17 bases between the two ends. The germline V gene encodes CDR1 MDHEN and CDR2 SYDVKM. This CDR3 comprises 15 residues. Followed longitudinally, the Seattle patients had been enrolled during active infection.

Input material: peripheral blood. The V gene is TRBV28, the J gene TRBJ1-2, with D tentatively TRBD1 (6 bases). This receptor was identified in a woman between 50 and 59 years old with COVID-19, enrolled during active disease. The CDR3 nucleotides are TGTGCCAGCAGTAAAATACAGGGCCTAAGCTATGGCTACACCTTC. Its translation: CASSKIQGLSYGYTF.